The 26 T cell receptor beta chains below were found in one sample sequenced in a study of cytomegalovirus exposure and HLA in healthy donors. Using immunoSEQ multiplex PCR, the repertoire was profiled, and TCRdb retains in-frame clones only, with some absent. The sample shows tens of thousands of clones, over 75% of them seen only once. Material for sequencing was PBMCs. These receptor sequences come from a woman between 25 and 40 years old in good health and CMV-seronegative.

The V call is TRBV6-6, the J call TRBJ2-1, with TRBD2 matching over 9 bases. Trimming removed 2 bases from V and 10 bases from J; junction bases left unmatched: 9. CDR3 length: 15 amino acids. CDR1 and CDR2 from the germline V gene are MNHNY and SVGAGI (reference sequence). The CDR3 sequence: CASSYPRGRAGEQFF. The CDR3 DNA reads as TGTGCCAGCAGTTACCCCCGCGGGAGGGCCGGGGAGCAGTTCTTC.

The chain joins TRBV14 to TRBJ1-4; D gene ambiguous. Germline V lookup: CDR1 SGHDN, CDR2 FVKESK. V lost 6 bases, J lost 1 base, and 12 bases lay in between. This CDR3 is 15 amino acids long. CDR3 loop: CASSPRLRTNEKLFF. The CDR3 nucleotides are TGTGCCAGCAGTCCGCGCCTAAGAACTAATGAAAAACTGTTTTTT.

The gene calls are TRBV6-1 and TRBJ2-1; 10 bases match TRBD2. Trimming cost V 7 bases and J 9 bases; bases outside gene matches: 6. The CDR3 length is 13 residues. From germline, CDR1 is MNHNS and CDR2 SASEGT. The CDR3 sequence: CASTSGRSGEQFF. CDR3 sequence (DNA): TGTGCCAGCACTAGCGGGAGAAGCGGTGAGCAGTTCTTC.

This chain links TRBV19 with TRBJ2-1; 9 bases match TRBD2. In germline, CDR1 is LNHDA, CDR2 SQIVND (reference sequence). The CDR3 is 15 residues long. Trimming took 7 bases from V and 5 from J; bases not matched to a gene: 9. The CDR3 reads CASTPLAGRHNEQFF. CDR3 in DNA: TGTGCCAGTACCCCTCTAGCGGGGCGACACAATGAGCAGTTCTTC.

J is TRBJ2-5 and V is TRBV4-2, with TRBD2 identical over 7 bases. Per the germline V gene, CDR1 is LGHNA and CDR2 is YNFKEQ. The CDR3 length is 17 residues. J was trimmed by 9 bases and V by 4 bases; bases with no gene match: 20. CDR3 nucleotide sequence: TGTGCCAGCAGCCCCCGCAGCGGGAACAGCGGATCGGAGGCCCAGTACTTC. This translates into CASSPRSGNSGSEAQYF.

The CDR3 bases are TGTGCCAGCAGCGTAGCGAGCGGGAGGGCAGGTGAGCAGTTCTTC. This encodes CASSVASGRAGEQFF. This chain connects TRBV9 to TRBJ2-1, with 10 nucleotides matching TRBD2. CDR1 and CDR2 from the germline V gene are SGDLS and YYNGEE. The CDR3 is made up of 15 amino acids. The J segment lost 9 bases and the V segment lost 0 bases, leaving 6 bases of the junction unmatched.

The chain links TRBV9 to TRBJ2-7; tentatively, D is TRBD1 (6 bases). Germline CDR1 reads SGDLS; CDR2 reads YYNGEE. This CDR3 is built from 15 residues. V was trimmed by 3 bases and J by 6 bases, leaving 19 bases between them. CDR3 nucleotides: TGTGCCAGCAGCGCTGGTCCGGGACATTACCCCGAGCAGTACTTC. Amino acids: CASSAGPGHYPEQYF.

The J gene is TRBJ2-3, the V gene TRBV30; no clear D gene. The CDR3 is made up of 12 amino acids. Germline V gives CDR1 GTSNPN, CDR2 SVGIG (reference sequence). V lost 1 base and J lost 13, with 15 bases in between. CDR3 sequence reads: CAWSAPLGHEYF. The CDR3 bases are TGTGCCTGGAGTGCCCCCCTAGGCCATGAGTATTTT. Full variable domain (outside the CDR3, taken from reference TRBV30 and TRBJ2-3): SQTIHQWPATLVQPVGSPLSLECTVEGTSNPNLYWYRQAAGRGLQLLFYSVGIGQISSEVPQNLSASRPQDRQFILSSKKLLLSDSGFYLCAWSAPLGHEYFGPGTRLTVL.

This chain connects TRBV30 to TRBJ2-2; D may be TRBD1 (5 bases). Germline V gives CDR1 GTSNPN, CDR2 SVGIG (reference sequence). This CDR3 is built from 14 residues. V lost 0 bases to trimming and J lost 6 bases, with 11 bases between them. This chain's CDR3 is CAWSVKGRAGELFF. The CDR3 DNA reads TGTGCCTGGAGTGTAAAGGGCAGGGCCGGGGAGCTGTTTTTT. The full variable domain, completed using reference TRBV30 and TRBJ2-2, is SQTIHQWPATLVQPVGSPLSLECTVEGTSNPNLYWYRQAAGRGLQLLFYSVGIGQISSEVPQNLSASRPQDRQFILSSKKLLLSDSGFYLCAWSVKGRAGELFFGEGSRLTVL.

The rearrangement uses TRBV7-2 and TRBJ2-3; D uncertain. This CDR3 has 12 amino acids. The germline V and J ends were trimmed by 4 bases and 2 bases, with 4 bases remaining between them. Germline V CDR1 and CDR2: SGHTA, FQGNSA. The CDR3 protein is CASSSYTDTQYF. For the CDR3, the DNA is TGTGCCAGCAGCTCTTACACAGATACGCAGTATTTT. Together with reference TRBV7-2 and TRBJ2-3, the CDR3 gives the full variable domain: GAGVSQSPSNKVTEKGKDVELRCDPISGHTALYWYRQSLGQGLEFLIYFQGNSAPDKSGLPSDRFSAERTGGSVSTLTIQRTQQEDSAVYLCASSSYTDTQYFGPGTRLTVL.

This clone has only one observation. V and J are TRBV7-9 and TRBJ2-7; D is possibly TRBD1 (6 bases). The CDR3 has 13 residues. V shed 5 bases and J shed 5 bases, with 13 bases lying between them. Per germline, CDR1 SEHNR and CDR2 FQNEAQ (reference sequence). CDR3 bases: TGTGCCAGCAGCCCCACAGGGAGCGACGAGCAGTACTTC. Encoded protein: CASSPTGSDEQYF.

The chain's CDR3 is CASSQENRGDGYTF. The CDR3 DNA reads as TGCGCCAGCAGCCAAGAAAACAGGGGTGATGGCTACACCTTC. The chain uses TRBV4-1 and TRBJ1-2; TRBD1 agrees at 7 bases. The CDR3 loop spans 14 amino acids. Germline V gene data show CDR1 as MGHRA and CDR2 as YSYEKL. J gave up 6 bases and V 0 bases, and 4 bases lay outside the gene matches.

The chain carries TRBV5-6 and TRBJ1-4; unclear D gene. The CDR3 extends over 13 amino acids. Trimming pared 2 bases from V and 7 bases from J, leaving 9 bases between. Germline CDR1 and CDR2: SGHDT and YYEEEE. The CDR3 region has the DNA TGTGCCAGCAGCTTTGCGACATCTGAAAAACTGTTTTTT. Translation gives CASSFATSEKLFF.

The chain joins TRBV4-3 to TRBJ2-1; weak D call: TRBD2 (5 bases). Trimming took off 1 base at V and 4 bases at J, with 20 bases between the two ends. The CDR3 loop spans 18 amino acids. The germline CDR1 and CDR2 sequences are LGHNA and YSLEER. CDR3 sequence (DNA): TGCGCCAGCAGCCAAGGGACTCCTACAGATTTACATTACAATGAGCAGTTCTTC. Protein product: CASSQGTPTDLHYNEQFF.

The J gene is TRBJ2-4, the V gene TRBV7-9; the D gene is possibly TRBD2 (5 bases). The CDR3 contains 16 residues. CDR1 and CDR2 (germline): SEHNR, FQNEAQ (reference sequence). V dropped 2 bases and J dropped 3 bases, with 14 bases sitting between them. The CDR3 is CASSLNLDRGKNIQYF. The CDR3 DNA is TGTGCCAGCAGCTTAAATCTCGACCGGGGCAAAAACATTCAGTACTTC.

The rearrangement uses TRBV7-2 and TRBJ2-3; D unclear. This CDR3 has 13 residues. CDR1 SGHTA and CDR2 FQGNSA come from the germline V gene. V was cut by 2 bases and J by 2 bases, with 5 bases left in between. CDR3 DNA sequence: TGTGCCAGCAGCTTACCAAACACAGATACGCAGTATTTT. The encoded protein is CASSLPNTDTQYF.

Here the CDR3 DNA reads TGCAGCGGATTAGCGGGAGGGGGAGATACGCAGTATTTT. It is translated as CSGLAGGGDTQYF. The chain couples TRBV29-1 to TRBJ2-3; 11 positions match TRBD2. V shed 7 bases, J shed 5 bases, and the junction held 5 bases outside the gene matches. Germline V lookup: CDR1 SQVTM, CDR2 ANQGSEA. This CDR3 is built from 13 residues.

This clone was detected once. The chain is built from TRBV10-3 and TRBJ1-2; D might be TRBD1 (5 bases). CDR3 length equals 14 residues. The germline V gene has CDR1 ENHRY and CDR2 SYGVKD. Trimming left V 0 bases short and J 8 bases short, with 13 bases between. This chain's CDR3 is CAISESFQGSGYTF. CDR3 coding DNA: TGTGCCATCAGTGAGTCGTTCCAGGGCTCGGGCTACACCTTC.

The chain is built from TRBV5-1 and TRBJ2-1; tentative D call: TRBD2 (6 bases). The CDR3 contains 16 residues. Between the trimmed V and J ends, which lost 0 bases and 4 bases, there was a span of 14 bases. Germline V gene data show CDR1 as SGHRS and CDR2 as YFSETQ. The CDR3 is CASSLVRDSAYNEQFF. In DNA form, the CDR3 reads TGCGCCAGCAGCTTGGTGAGGGACTCGGCTTACAATGAGCAGTTCTTC.

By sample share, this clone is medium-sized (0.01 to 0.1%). CDR3 sequence: CASSIRGSGANVLTF. CDR3 DNA sequence: TGTGCCAGTAGTATTAGGGGCTCTGGGGCCAACGTCCTGACTTTC. This sequence joins TRBV19 and TRBJ2-6; tentative D call: TRBD1 (5 bases). V was cut by 3 bases and J by 0 bases, with 6 bases left in between. The V gene's germline CDR1 is LNHDA and CDR2 SQIVND (reference sequence). This CDR3 is built from 15 residues.

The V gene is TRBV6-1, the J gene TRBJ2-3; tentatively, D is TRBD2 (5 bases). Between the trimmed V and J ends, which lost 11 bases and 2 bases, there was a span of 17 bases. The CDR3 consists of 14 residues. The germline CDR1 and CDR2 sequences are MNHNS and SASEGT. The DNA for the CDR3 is TGTGCCGAAGGCACGGGGTTCGACACAGATACGCAGTATTTT. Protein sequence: CAEGTGFDTDTQYF.

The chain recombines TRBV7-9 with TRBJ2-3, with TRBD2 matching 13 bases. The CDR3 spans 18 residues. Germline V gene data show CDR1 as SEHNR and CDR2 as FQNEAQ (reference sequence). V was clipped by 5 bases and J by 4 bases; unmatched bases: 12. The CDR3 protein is CASSPAATSGRWSDTQYF. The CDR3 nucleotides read TGTGCCAGCAGCCCTGCGGCGACTAGCGGGAGGTGGTCAGATACGCAGTATTTT.

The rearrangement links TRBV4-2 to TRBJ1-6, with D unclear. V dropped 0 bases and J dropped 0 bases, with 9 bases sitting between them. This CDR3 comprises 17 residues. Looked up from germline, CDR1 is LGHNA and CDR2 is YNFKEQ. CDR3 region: CASSQEDGSSYNSPLHF. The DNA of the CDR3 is TGTGCCAGCAGCCAAGAGGACGGGAGCTCCTATAATTCACCCCTCCACTTT.

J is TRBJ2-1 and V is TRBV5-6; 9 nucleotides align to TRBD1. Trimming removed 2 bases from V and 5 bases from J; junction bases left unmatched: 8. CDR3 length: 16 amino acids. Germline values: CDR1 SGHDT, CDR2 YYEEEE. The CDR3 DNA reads TGTGCCAGCAGCTTCCTCTCGGGACAGGGACACAATGAGCAGTTCTTC. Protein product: CASSFLSGQGHNEQFF.

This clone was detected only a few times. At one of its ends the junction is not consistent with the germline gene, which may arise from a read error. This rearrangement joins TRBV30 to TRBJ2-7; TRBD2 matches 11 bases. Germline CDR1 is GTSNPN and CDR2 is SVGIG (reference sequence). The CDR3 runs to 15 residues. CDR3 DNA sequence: TGTGCCTGGAGTTTATCCCCCGGGACTAGCGGTCCCTTCGACTTC. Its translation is CAWSLSPGTSGPFDF.

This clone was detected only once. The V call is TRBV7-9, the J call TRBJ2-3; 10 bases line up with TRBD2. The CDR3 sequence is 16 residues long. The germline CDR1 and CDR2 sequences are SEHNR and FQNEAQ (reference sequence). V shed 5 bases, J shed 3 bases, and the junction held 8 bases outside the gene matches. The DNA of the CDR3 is TGTGCCAGCAGCGTTATTAGCGGGAGGAGTACAGATACGCAGTATTTT. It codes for CASSVISGRSTDTQYF.